The source of this T cell receptor (beta chain) is a study of CD8 T cells in Susac syndrome. Findings of the study overall: Several Susac-specific public clones appeared in CD8+ TEMRA repertoires, and around 16 in total CD8+ repertoires. It was acknowledged in the study that its TCR sequencing and HLA analysis involved a relatively small number of individuals. Susac CD8+ cells expanded clonally the most in TEMRA cells and in active patients.

Reverse transcription used roughly 0.5 to 1 ug RNA and random hexamers. Using its own MiXCR run on the immunoSEQ multiplex PCR reads, TCRdb lists one record per CDR3 protein. The sample contains 100,000 to 150,000 distinct CDR3 sequences, more than 90% of which appear only once. TCR beta sequencing covered blood CD8+ and CD4+ T cells. Note on this clonotype: Its antigen is unidentified.

CDR1 and CDR2 (germline): MRHNA, SNTAGT. The J segment lost 8 bases and the V segment lost 3 bases, leaving 9 bases of the junction unmatched. The CDR3 sequence is 15 residues long. The receptor was derived from a human donor with Susac syndrome. J is TRBJ2-1 and V is TRBV6-4, with 8 bases matching TRBD2. The sample was CD8+ T cells from PBMCs. The CDR3 reads CASSEGSGESDEQFF. The DNA of the CDR3 is TGTGCCAGCAGTGAGGGTAGCGGGGAGTCGGATGAGCAGTTCTTC.